A single sample is the source of the 2 T cell receptor beta chains below, sequenced in a study of cytomegalovirus exposure and HLA in healthy donors. The PCR ran on 60 Vbeta and 13 Jbeta primers. TCRdb keeps only in-frame clones here, not all; method: immunoSEQ multiplex PCR. The repertoire holds roughly 100,000 clones, approximately 85% seen once, with under 5.5% in the top ten. Sample: PBMCs. Every receptor here comes from a middle-aged man in good health and CMV-seropositive.

J is TRBJ1-3 and V is TRBV9; the D is unclear. V lost 0 bases and J 4 bases, leaving 11 bases between the germline ends. This CDR3 contains 15 residues. Germline values: CDR1 SGDLS, CDR2 YYNGEE. CDR3 region: CASSVGRTVGNTIYF. CDR3 coding DNA: TGTGCCAGCAGCGTAGGGAGGACCGTGGGAAACACCATATATTTT.

The chain links TRBV7-6 to TRBJ2-3; D ambiguous. The CDR3 spans 12 residues. The V gene's germline CDR1 is SGHVS and CDR2 FNYEAQ. Trimming took off 4 bases at V and 2 bases at J, with 4 bases between the two ends. CDR3 residues: CASSSFTDTQYF. Here the CDR3 DNA reads TGTGCCAGCAGCTCCTTCACAGATACGCAGTATTTT.